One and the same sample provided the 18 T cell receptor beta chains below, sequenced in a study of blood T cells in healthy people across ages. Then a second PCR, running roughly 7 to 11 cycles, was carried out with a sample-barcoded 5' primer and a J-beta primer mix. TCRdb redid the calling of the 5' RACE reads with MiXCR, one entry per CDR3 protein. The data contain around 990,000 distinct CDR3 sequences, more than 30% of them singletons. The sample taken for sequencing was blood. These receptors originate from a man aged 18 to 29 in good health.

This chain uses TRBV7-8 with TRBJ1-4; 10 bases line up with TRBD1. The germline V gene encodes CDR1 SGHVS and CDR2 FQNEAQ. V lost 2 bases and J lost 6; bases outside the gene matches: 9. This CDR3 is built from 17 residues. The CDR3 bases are TGTGCCAGCAGCTTACCAGCTCGACAGGGGGCGGATGAAAAACTGTTTTTT. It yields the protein CASSLPARQGADEKLFF. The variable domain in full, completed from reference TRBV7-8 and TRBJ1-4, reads GAGVSQSPRYKVAKRGQDVALRCDPISGHVSLFWYQQALGQGPEFLTYFQNEAQLDKSGLPSDRFFAERPEGSVSTLKIQRTQQEDSAVYLCASSLPARQGADEKLFFGSGTQLSVL.

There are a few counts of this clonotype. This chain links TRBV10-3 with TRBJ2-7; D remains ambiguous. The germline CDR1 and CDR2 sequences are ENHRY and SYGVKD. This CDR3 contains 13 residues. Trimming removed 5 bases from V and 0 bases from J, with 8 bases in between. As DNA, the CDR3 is TGTGCCATCAGTAGCGATAGCTCCTACGAGCAGTACTTC. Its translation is CAISSDSSYEQYF.

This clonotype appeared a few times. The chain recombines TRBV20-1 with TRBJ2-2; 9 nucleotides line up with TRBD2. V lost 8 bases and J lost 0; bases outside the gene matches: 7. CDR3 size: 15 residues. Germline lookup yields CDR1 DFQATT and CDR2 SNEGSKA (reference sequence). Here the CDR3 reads CSTRLADANTGELFF. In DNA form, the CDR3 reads TGCAGTACCAGACTAGCGGATGCGAACACCGGGGAGCTGTTTTTT.

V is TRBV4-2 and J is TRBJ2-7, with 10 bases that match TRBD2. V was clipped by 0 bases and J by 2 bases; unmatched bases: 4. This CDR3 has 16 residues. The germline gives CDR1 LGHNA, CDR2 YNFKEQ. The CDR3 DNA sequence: TGTGCCAGCAGCCAAGAAATCGGGACTAGCGCCTACGAGCAGTACTTC. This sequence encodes CASSQEIGTSAYEQYF.

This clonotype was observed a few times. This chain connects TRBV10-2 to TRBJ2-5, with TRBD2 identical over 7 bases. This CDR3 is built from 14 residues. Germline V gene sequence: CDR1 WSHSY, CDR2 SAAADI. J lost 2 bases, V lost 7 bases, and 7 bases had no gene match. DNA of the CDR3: TGCGCCAGCACCGGGACTAAGCAGCAAGAGACCCAGTACTTC. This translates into CASTGTKQQETQYF.

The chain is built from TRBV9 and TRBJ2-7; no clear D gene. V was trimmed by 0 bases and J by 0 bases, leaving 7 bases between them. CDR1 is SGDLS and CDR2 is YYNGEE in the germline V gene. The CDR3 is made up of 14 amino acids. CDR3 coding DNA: TGTGCCAGCAGCGTAGATGCGAGCTCCTACGAGCAGTACTTC. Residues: CASSVDASSYEQYF.

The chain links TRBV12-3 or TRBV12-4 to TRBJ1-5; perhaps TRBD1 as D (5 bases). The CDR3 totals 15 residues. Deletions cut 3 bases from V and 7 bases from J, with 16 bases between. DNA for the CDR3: TGTGCCAGCAGTTTTGGGCGGGGGTCCGGGCAGCCCCAGCATTTT. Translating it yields CASSFGRGSGQPQHF.

CDR3 bases: TGTGCCATCAGTGAGTCCGGGCAGGTCTCTGGAAACACCATATATTTT. This gives the protein CAISESGQVSGNTIYF. V usage is TRBV10-3 and J usage is TRBJ1-3; D is unclear. This CDR3 contains 16 residues. The V gene lost 0 bases and the J gene lost 0 bases, with 9 bases spanning the gap. Germline V gene sequence: CDR1 ENHRY, CDR2 SYGVKD.

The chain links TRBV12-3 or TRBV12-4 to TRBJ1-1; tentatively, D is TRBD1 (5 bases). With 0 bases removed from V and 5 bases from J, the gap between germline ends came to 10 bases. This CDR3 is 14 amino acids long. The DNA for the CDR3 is TGTGCCAGCAGTTTAGCGGGGGAAACGACTGAAGCTTTCTTT. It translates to CASSLAGETTEAFF.

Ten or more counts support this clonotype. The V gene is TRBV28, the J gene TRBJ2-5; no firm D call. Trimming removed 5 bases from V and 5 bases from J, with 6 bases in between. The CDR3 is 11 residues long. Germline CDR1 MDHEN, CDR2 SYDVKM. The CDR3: CASSEVETQYF. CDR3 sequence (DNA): TGTGCCAGCAGTGAAGTTGAGACCCAGTACTTC.

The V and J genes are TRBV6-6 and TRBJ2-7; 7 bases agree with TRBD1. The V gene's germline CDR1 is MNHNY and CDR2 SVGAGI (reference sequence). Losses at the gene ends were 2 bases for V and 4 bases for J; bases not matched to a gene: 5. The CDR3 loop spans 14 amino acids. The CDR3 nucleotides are TGTGCCAGCAGTTACGTAGGGGGCACGTACGAGCAGTACTTC. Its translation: CASSYVGGTYEQYF.

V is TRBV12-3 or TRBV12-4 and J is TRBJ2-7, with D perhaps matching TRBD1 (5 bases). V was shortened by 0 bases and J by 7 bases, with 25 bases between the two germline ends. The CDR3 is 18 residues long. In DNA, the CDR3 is TGTGCCAGCAGTTTAGCTCGGGTTCAGGGTAGCTCCTACAATGAGCAGTACTTC. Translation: CASSLARVQGSSYNEQYF.

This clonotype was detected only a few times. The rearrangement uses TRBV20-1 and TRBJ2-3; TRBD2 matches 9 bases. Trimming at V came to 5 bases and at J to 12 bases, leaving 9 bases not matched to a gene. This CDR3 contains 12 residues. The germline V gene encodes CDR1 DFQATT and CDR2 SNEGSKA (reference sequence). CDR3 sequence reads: CSAPSGGGAQYF. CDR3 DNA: TGCAGTGCTCCGAGTGGCGGGGGGGCCCAGTATTTT.

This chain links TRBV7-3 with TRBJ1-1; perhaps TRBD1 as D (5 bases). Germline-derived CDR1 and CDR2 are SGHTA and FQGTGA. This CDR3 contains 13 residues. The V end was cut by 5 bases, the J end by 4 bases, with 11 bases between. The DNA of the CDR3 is TGTGCCAGCAGCAAATGGGGGGGCACTGAAGCTTTCTTT. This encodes CASSKWGGTEAFF.

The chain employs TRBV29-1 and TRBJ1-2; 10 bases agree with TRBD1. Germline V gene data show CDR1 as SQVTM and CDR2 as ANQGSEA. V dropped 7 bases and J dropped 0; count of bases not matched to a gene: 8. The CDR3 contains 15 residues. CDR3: CSANWDRGPNYGYTF. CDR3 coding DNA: TGCAGCGCGAATTGGGACAGGGGCCCTAACTATGGCTACACCTTC. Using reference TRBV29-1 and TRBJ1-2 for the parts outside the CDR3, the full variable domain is SAVISQKPSRDICQRGTSLTIQCQVDSQVTMMFWYRQQPGQSLTLIATANQGSEATYESGFVIDKFPISRPNLTFSTLTVSNMSPEDSSIYLCSANWDRGPNYGYTFGSGTRLTVV.

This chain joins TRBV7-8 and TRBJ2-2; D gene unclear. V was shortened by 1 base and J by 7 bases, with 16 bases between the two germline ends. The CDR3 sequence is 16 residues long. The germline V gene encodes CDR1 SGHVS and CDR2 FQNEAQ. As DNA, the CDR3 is TGTGCCAGCAGCTTAGGTCTCTCACCTGGGTTCGGGGAGCTGTTTTTT. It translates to CASSLGLSPGFGELFF.

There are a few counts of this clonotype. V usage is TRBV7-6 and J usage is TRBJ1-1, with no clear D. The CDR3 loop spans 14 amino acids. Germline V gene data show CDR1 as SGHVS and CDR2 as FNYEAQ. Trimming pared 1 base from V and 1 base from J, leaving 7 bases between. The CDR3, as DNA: TGTGCCAGCAGCTTAGAAGCGAAGAACACTGAAGCTTTCTTT. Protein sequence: CASSLEAKNTEAFF.

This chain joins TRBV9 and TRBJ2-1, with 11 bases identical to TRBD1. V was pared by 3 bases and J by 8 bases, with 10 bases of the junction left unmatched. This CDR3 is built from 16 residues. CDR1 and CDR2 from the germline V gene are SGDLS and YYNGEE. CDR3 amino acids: CASSGYGTGGLDEQFF. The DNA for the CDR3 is TGTGCCAGCAGCGGCTACGGGACAGGGGGTCTCGATGAGCAGTTCTTC. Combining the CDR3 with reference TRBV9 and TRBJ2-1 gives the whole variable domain DSGVTQTPKHLITATGQRVTLRCSPRSGDLSVYWYQQSLDQGLQFLIQYYNGEERAKGNILERFSAQQFPDLHSELNLSSLELGDSALYFCASSGYGTGGLDEQFFGPGTRLTVL.